What follows is one TCR beta chain and its context. Unique molecular identifiers were used in preparing the TCRbeta library. TCRdb fed the PCR reads into MiXCR, producing one record per CDR3 protein. The table records about 540,000 distinct CDR3 sequences, about 18% of them present only once. These data are taken from a study of T-cell reconstitution after alpha-beta-depleted transplantation in children. The germline V gene has CDR1 DFQATT and CDR2 SNEGSKA (reference sequence). This CDR3 region has 14 residues. Trimming took off 3 bases at V and 2 bases at J, with 13 bases between the two ends. The V and J genes are TRBV20-1 and TRBJ1-1, with D possibly matching TRBD1 (6 bases). The source is a human donor who donated a stem cell graft to a child with acute lymphoblastic leukemia. The source was PBMCs from the stem cell graft donor, collected from the stem cell graft. The CDR3 region is CSASGGPFNTEAFF. CDR3 coding DNA: TGCAGTGCTAGTGGGGGGCCGTTTAACACTGAAGCTTTCTTT.